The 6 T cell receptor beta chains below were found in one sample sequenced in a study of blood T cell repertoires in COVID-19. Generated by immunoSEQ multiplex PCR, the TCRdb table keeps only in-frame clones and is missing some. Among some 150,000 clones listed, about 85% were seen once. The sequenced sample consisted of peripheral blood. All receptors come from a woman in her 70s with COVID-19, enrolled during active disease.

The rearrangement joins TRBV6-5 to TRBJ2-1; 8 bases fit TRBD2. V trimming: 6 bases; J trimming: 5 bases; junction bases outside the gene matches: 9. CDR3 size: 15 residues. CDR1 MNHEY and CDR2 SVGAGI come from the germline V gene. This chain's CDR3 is CASRLAALYNNEQFF. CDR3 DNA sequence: TGTGCCAGCAGACTAGCGGCTCTCTACAACAATGAGCAGTTCTTC.

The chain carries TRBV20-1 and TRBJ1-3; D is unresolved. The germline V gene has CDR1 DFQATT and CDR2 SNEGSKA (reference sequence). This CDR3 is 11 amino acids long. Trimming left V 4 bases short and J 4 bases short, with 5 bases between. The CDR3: CSATFGNTIYF. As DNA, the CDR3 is TGCAGTGCTACTTTCGGAAACACCATATATTTT.

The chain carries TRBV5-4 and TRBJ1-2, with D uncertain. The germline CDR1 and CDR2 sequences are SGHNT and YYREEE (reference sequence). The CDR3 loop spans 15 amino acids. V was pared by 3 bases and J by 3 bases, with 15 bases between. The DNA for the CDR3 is TGTGCCAGCAGCTCCGCGGTCGGGAGCCACTATGGCTACACCTTC. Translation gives CASSSAVGSHYGYTF.

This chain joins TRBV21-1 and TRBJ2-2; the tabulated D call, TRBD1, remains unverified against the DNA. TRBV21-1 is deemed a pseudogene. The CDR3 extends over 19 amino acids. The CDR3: CASSKTGQGECHTPGELFF. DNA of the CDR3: TGTGCCAGCAGCAAAACGGGTCAGGGGGAATGCCATACACCGGGGGAGCTGTTTTTT.

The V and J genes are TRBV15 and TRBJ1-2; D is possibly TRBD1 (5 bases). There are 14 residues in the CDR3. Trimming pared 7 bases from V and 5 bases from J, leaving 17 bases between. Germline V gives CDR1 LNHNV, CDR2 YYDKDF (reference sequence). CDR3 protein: CATTHLGGFYGYTF. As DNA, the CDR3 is TGTGCCACCACTCATCTGGGGGGTTTTTATGGCTACACCTTC.

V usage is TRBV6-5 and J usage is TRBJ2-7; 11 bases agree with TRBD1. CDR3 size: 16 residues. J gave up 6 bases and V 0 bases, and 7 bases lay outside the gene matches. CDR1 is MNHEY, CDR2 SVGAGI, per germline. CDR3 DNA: TGTGCCAGCAGTTACTCGACCAGGACAGGGGGCTTCGAGCAGTACTTC. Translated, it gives CASSYSTRTGGFEQYF.